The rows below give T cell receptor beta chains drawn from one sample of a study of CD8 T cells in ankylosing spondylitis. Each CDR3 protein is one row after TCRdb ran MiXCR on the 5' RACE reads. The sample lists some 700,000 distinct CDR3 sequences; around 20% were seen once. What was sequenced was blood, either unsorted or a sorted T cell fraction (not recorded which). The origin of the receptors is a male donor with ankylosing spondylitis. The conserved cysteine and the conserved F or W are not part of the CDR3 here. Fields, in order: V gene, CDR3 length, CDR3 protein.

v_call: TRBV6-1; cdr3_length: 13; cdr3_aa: ASRGTVGSNQPQH
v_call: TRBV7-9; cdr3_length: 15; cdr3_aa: ASSLNSIGQGRREQF
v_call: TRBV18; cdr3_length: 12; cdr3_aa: ASSPRTIYYEQY
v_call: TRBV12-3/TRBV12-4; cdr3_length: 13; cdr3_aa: ASSLPGGGKNEQF
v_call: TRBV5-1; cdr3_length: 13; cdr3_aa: ASSLTSGTGYEQY
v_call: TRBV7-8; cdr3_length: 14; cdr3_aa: ASSLGVVADTDTQY
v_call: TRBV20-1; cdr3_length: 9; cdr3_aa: SAPRGDGYT
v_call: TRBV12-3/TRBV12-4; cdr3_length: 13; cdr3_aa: ASRSGQGEVYGYT
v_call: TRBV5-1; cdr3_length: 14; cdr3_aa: ASSLGVAGPQETQY
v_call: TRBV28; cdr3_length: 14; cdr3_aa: ASSLGLGTSRDKQY
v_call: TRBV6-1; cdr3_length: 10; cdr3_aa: ASAREQEKLF
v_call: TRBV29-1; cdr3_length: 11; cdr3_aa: SVGNLAGNEQY
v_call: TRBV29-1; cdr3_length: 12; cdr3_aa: SVVQRELTDTQY
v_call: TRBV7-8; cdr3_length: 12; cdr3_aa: ASSRDRDFYEQY
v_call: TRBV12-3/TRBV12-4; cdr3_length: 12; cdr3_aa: ASSLWAQNTEAF
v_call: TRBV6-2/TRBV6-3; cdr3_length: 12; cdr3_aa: ASSSTAKNQPQH
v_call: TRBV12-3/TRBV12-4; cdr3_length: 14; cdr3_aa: ASSSPLGQGRETQY
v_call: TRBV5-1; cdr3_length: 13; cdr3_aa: ASSWAGQVQREQY
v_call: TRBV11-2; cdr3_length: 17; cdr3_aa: ASRRGYGSGWAGSDTQY
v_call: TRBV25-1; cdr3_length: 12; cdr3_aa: ASSGTGGNEKLF
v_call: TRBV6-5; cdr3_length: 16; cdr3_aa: ASSYSVWAGGNTGELF
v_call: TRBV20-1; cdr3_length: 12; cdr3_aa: SALTSGSSYEQY
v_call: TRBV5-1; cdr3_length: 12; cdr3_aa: ASSLYGTFYEQY
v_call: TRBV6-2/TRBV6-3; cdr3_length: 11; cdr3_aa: ASSSRLEGEQF
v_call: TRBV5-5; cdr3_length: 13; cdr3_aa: ASSAGTGSNQPQH
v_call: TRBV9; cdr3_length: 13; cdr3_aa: ASSVGAETKETQY
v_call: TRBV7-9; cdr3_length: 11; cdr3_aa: ATSLASYNEQF
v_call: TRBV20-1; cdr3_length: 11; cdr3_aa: SANFGTTDEQF
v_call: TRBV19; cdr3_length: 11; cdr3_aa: ASRRGASGELF
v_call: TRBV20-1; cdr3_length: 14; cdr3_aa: SAPRPRLAGDETQY
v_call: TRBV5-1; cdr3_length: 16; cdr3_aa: ASSWGTSGRGSQETQY
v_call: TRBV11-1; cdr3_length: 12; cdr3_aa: ASSLGGSKHGYT
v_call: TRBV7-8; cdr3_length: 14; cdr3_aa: ASSPLGGSYSYEQY
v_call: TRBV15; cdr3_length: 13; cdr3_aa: ATSRDLVRRGELF
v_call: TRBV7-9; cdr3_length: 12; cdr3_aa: ASSPGQEIYGYT
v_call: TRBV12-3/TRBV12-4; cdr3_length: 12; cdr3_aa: ASTLGAAKNIQY
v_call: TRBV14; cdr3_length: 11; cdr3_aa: ASSPHLPNEQY
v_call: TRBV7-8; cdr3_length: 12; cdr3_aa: ASSLESWNTEAF
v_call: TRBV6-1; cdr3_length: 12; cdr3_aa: ASSESDRRTEAF
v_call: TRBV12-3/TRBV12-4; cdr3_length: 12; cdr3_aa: ASSFREGFWPQH
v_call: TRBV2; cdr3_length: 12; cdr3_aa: ASREGSQGQPQH
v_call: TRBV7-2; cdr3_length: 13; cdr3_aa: ASSLVGTGNQPQH
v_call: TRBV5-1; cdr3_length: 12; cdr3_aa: ASSLRSAYNEQF
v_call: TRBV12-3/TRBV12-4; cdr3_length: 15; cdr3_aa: ASSLSGRSTQTDTQY
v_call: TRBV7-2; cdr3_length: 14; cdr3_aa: ASSLARASGANVLT
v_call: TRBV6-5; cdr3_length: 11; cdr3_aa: ASRLRDNYGYT
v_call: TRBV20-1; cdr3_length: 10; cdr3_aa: SALRLTGGQF